The 19 T cell receptor beta chains listed next were all sequenced from one sample in a study of cytomegalovirus exposure and HLA in healthy donors. Primers: 60 Vbeta forward and 13 Jbeta reverse. Profiling relied on immunoSEQ multiplex PCR, and the TCRdb table lists in-frame clones only, not all of them. The sample consists of 110,000 or so clones, roughly 80% of them appearing once. Sequencing was carried out using PBMCs. These receptors were collected from a woman aged 50 to 60 in good health and CMV-seropositive.

This clone appeared a few times. The chain employs TRBV5-1 and TRBJ2-1; 8 nucleotides agree with TRBD2. The CDR3 is 14 residues long. Germline V CDR1 and CDR2: SGHRS, YFSETQ. Germline trimming cut 3 bases from V and 3 bases from J; bases unmatched to any gene: 2. CDR3 protein: CASSSSGGYNEQFF. CDR3 DNA: TGCGCCAGCAGCTCGAGCGGGGGCTACAATGAGCAGTTCTTC.

CDR3: CASSSDRPTDTQYF. The CDR3, as DNA: TGTGCCAGCAGTTCCGACAGGCCCACAGATACGCAGTATTTT. V gene TRBV27 combines with J gene TRBJ2-3; possible D gene TRBD1, 6 bases. Germline V CDR1 and CDR2: MNHEY, SMNVEV (reference sequence). The CDR3 runs to 14 residues. V shed 4 bases and J shed 2 bases, with 10 bases lying between them.

CDR3 sequence: CASSPDRGGYTF. CDR3 DNA: TGTGCCAGCAGTCCGGACAGGGGTGGCTACACCTTC. V and J are TRBV27 and TRBJ1-2, with TRBD1 matching over 9 bases. Germline-derived CDR1 and CDR2 are MNHEY and SMNVEV (reference sequence). V dropped 5 bases and J dropped 7; count of bases not matched to a gene: 2. This CDR3 is built from 12 residues.

This clone has a single count. This chain links TRBV19 with TRBJ2-1; D is unresolved. CDR3 length: 15 residues. In germline, CDR1 is LNHDA, CDR2 SQIVND (reference sequence). The V gene lost 7 bases and the J gene lost 5 bases, with 18 bases spanning the gap. CDR3 coding DNA: TGTGCCAGTAACCAAGGAGCTGGCACCCACAATGAGCAGTTCTTC. This gives the protein CASNQGAGTHNEQFF.

The V call is TRBV11-1, the J call TRBJ2-7, with 16 bases aligning to TRBD2. There are 16 residues in the CDR3. The germline V gene encodes CDR1 SGHAT and CDR2 FQDESV (reference sequence). The V segment lost 5 bases and the J segment 6 bases; nucleotides outside the gene matches: 7. The CDR3 reads CASSPGTSGGALEQYF. In DNA form, the CDR3 reads TGTGCCAGCAGCCCCGGGACTAGCGGGGGGGCTCTCGAGCAGTACTTC.

This sequence joins TRBV7-9 and TRBJ1-4; D remains ambiguous. V was cut by 3 bases and J by 7 bases, with 6 bases left in between. Germline V CDR1 and CDR2: SEHNR, FQNEAQ (reference sequence). The CDR3 has 12 amino acids. The CDR3 region is CASSFGPEKLFF. In DNA, the CDR3 is TGTGCCAGCAGCTTCGGTCCTGAAAAACTGTTTTTT.

The rearrangement uses TRBV18 and TRBJ2-7; 7 nucleotides agree with TRBD1. V lost 6 bases, J lost 0 bases, and 5 bases stayed unmatched. CDR3 length: 14 amino acids. Looked up from germline, CDR1 is KGHSH and CDR2 is LQKENI. The CDR3 nucleotides are TGTGCCAGCTCCCAGGACAGGAACTCCTACGAGCAGTACTTC. Protein: CASSQDRNSYEQYF. Variable domain in full (rest from reference TRBV18 and TRBJ2-7): NAGVMQNPRHLVRRRGQEARLRCSPMKGHSHVYWYRQLPEEGLKFMVYLQKENIIDESGMPKERFSAEFPKEGPSILRIQQVVRGDSAAYFCASSQDRNSYEQYFGPGTRLTVT.

This clone was seen a handful of times. The gene calls are TRBV6-5 and TRBJ2-1; TRBD2 matches 7 bases. This CDR3 is 15 amino acids long. Germline V gene lookup returns CDR1 MNHEY and CDR2 SVGAGI. J gave up 1 base and V 5 bases, and 5 bases lay outside the gene matches. The CDR3 DNA sequence: TGTGCCAGCAGTACGGGGGGAAGGTCCTACAATGAGCAGTTCTTC. Translating gives CASSTGGRSYNEQFF.

J is TRBJ2-1 and V is TRBV7-2; no reliable D call. Trimming stripped 3 bases from V and 6 bases from J, with 3 bases between. Germline lookup yields CDR1 SGHTA and CDR2 FQGNSA. CDR3 length: 11 residues. The CDR3 is CASSFSNEQFF. CDR3 sequence (DNA): TGTGCCAGCAGCTTCTCCAATGAGCAGTTCTTC.

In this sample, this clone turned up a few times. V is TRBV7-9 and J is TRBJ2-2; TRBD2 might be the D (5 bases). The ends were cut back, 5 bases at V and 7 bases at J, with 14 bases in the middle. Germline-derived CDR1 and CDR2 are SEHNR and FQNEAQ (reference sequence). The CDR3 loop spans 14 amino acids. CDR3: CASSPGLWIGELFF. The CDR3 nucleotides are TGTGCCAGCAGCCCCGGACTCTGGATCGGGGAGCTGTTTTTT.

V usage is TRBV7-2 and J usage is TRBJ2-7, with TRBD2 identical over 9 bases. V gave up 1 base and J gave up 6 bases; unmatched junction bases: 7. The CDR3 length is 15 residues. Germline V gene data show CDR1 as SGHTA and CDR2 as FQGNSA. The CDR3 loop is CASSLEASGNREQYF. CDR3 bases: TGTGCCAGCAGCTTAGAGGCTAGCGGGAATCGCGAGCAGTACTTC.

The chain has TRBV5-1 and TRBJ1-2; 7 bases are shared with TRBD1. With 4 bases clipped from V and 0 bases from J, the junction kept 6 bases outside the gene matches. The CDR3 consists of 15 residues. From germline, CDR1 is SGHRS and CDR2 YFSETQ. This CDR3 is CASSGGTVTNYGYTF. CDR3 nucleotides: TGCGCCAGCAGCGGGGGGACAGTGACTAACTATGGCTACACCTTC.

The rearrangement joins TRBV5-1 to TRBJ2-2; 7 bases match TRBD1. Germline V gives CDR1 SGHRS, CDR2 YFSETQ. Trimming at V came to 5 bases and at J to 5 bases, leaving 9 bases not matched to a gene. The CDR3 has 15 residues. CDR3 loop: CASRPGQSLTGELFF. CDR3 bases: TGCGCCAGCAGGCCGGGACAGTCCTTAACCGGGGAGCTGTTTTTT.

The chain uses TRBV9 and TRBJ2-1, with 9 bases fitting TRBD2. V lost 3 bases, J lost 2 bases, and 3 bases stayed unmatched. This CDR3 comprises 15 residues. Germline V gene data show CDR1 as SGDLS and CDR2 as YYNGEE. DNA of the CDR3: TGTGCCAGCAGCGGAGCGGGAGGCACCTACAATGAGCAGTTCTTC. Protein: CASSGAGGTYNEQFF.

This clone was observed a few times. The CDR3, as DNA: TGTGCCAGCAGCCCCTCGGGGACTGAAGCTTTCTTT. It specifies CASSPSGTEAFF. The chain couples TRBV11-1 to TRBJ1-1; no reliable D call. Per germline, CDR1 SGHAT and CDR2 FQDESV (reference sequence). The germline V and J ends were trimmed by 5 bases and 5 bases, with 9 bases remaining between them. The length of the CDR3 is 12 residues.

This clone was detected a few times. CDR3 protein: CASSAGGWNEKLFF. Written as DNA, the CDR3 is TGTGCCAGCAGCGCGGGAGGGTGGAATGAAAAACTGTTTTTT. V gene TRBV2 combines with J gene TRBJ1-4; D gene uncertain. The CDR3 loop spans 14 amino acids. With 6 bases removed from V and 5 bases from J, the gap between germline ends came to 13 bases. From germline, CDR1 is SNHLY and CDR2 FYNNEI.

The chain carries TRBV5-1 and TRBJ2-7; no clear D. Germline CDR1 is SGHRS and CDR2 is YFSETQ. This CDR3 comprises 14 residues. V was clipped by 4 bases and J by 6 bases, with 17 bases between them. This CDR3 is CASSQGQVPGEQYF. Written as DNA, the CDR3 is TGCGCCAGCAGCCAAGGCCAGGTGCCCGGCGAGCAGTACTTC.

This clone has only a few counts. The chain carries TRBV7-9 and TRBJ2-5, with 9 bases identical to TRBD2. The CDR3 runs 15 residues. With 5 bases clipped from V and 3 bases from J, the junction kept 7 bases outside the gene matches. Germline V CDR1 and CDR2: SEHNR, FQNEAQ (reference sequence). CDR3 sequence (DNA): TGTGCCAGCAGCCTACCCCCTAGCGGGGAAGAGACCCAGTACTTC. It encodes CASSLPPSGEETQYF.

The chain employs TRBV7-9 and TRBJ2-3; 8 positions match TRBD2. The CDR3 is 14 amino acids. Germline V gene lookup returns CDR1 SEHNR and CDR2 FQNEAQ (reference sequence). With 6 bases clipped from V and 1 base from J, the junction kept 3 bases outside the gene matches. CDR3 protein: CASSLAGGTDTQYF. The CDR3, as DNA: TGTGCCAGCAGTCTAGCGGGCGGCACAGATACGCAGTATTTT. The whole variable domain, remainder taken from reference TRBV7-9 and TRBJ2-3, is DTGVSQNPRHKITKRGQNVTFRCDPISEHNRLYWYRQTLGQGPEFLTYFQNEAQLEKSRLLSDRFSAERPKGSFSTLEIQRTEQGDSAMYLCASSLAGGTDTQYFGPGTRLTVL.